The present T cell receptor (beta chain) was sequenced within a study of blood T cell repertoires in COVID-19. TCRdb keeps only in-frame clones here, not all; method: immunoSEQ multiplex PCR. This table holds approximately 91,000 clones, about 80% found once. Germline V lookup: CDR1 MGHRA, CDR2 YSYEKL. The V segment lost 5 bases and the J segment 0 bases; nucleotides outside the gene matches: 8. The CDR3 totals 17 residues. The sample consisted of peripheral blood. The chain combines TRBV4-1 with TRBJ1-1; 11 bases are shared with TRBD1. This receptor was obtained from a man between 65 and 80 years old with acute or convalescent COVID-19. The CDR3 sequence is CASSKSGTGGLNTEAFF. The CDR3 bases are TGCGCCAGCAGCAAATCCGGGACAGGGGGTTTGAACACTGAAGCTTTCTTT.